A single sample is the source of the 8 T cell receptor beta chains below, sequenced in a study of CD8+ T cells in alopecia areata (dated by TCRdb to between 2017 and 2018). Library preparation was by the immunoSEQ multiplex PCR assay. RNA was extracted from all samples and reverse transcribed into cDNA, which served as template for TCR sequencing. The table comes from immuneACCESS by way of TCRdb, which keeps in-frame sequences with V and J called. Part of the clones is missing from these tables; in studies checked, under half for an unresolved V gene and the rest for unknown reasons. In all, the sample holds roughly 140,000 clones, and more than 45% of those were seen once. The ten most abundant clones make up roughly a fifth of the sample. Interpreted using the paper, the time point label stands for: baseline before oral tofacitinib. The input for sequencing was CD8+ T cells sorted from blood, taken at week 0. The receptors come from a human donor with alopecia areata.

The genes are TRBV29-1 and TRBJ1-2, with a tentative D call TRBD1 (5 bases). V lost 4 bases and J lost 8, with 11 bases in between. The CDR3 length is 11 residues. The germline V gene has CDR1 SQVTM and CDR2 ANQGSEA. CDR3: CSVVGRDGYTF. CDR3 nucleotide sequence: TGCAGCGTTGTCGGCAGGGACGGCTACACCTTC.

V usage is TRBV4-3 and J usage is TRBJ1-2; possible D gene TRBD1, 6 bases. This CDR3 comprises 13 residues. Trimming stripped 3 bases from V and 2 bases from J, with 7 bases between. CDR1 and CDR2 (germline): LGHNA, YSLEER. The CDR3 DNA is TGCGCCAGCAGCCATGGGGGCAACTATGGCTACACCTTC. Encoded protein: CASSHGGNYGYTF.

V is TRBV29-1 and J is TRBJ2-4; D is undetermined. Germline values: CDR1 SQVTM, CDR2 ANQGSEA. V lost 7 bases, J lost 4 bases, and 11 bases lay in between. This CDR3 is 12 amino acids long. CDR3 in DNA: TGCAGCGCAAACGGAGAGAAAAACATTCAGTACTTC. Its translation: CSANGEKNIQYF. Variable domain in full (rest from reference TRBV29-1 and TRBJ2-4): SAVISQKPSRDICQRGTSLTIQCQVDSQVTMMFWYRQQPGQSLTLIATANQGSEATYESGFVIDKFPISRPNLTFSTLTVSNMSPEDSSIYLCSANGEKNIQYFGAGTRLSVL.

The chain joins TRBV30 to TRBJ1-1; 8 bases map to TRBD1. Germline values: CDR1 GTSNPN, CDR2 SVGIG (reference sequence). Trimming removed 6 bases from V and 4 bases from J; junction bases left unmatched: 7. The CDR3 extends over 13 amino acids. CDR3 bases: TGTGCCTGTTTTCAGGGGGCAGGCACTGAAGCTTTCTTT. It encodes CACFQGAGTEAFF.

The V gene is TRBV29-1, the J gene TRBJ1-5; 8 bases are shared with TRBD1. Germline CDR1 is SQVTM and CDR2 is ANQGSEA. The CDR3 is 14 amino acids. The J segment lost 0 bases and the V segment lost 6 bases, leaving 4 bases of the junction unmatched. The CDR3 reads CSVWTGSSNQPQHF. In DNA form, the CDR3 reads TGCAGCGTCTGGACAGGGTCTAGCAATCAGCCCCAGCATTTT.

Details on this clone: This sample also contains other DNA sequences that code for the same CDR3. The chain has TRBV30 and TRBJ1-1; D is unclear. Germline CDR1 GTSNPN, CDR2 SVGIG (reference sequence). Trimming took off 4 bases at V and 1 base at J, with 10 bases between the two ends. CDR3 length equals 13 residues. The CDR3 reads CAWKPGRNTEAFF. The CDR3 nucleotides are TGTGCCTGGAAGCCAGGACGGAACACTGAAGCTTTCTTT.

The genes are TRBV5-1 and TRBJ1-1; TRBD1 is a possible D gene (6 bases). V was shortened by 4 bases and J by 3 bases, with 19 bases between the two germline ends. Germline V gene lookup returns CDR1 SGHRS and CDR2 YFSETQ. CDR3 length equals 16 residues. In DNA, the CDR3 is TGCGCCAGCAGCCCGACCCCAGGGGAACCCGACACTGAAGCTTTCTTT. Amino acid sequence: CASSPTPGEPDTEAFF.

This chain uses TRBV27 with TRBJ2-5; TRBD2 might be the D (6 bases). The J call is in doubt because the DNA end fits TRBJ2-7 better. Germline V lookup: CDR1 MNHEY, CDR2 SMNVEV (reference sequence). The CDR3 loop spans 13 amino acids. The CDR3 sequence is CASRLGGSYEQYF. CDR3 DNA sequence: TGTGCCAGCAGACTCGGGGGTTCATACGAGCAGTACTTC.